The 13 T cell receptor beta chains reported below all come from one sample, sequenced in a study of cytomegalovirus exposure and HLA in healthy donors. Generated by immunoSEQ multiplex PCR, the TCRdb table keeps only in-frame clones and is missing some. The sample gives about 110,000 clones, about 85% of which show up once; 3% is in the top ten. The material sequenced was PBMCs. All receptors derive from a woman aged 18-29 years in good health and CMV-seronegative.

This chain uses TRBV7-9 with TRBJ2-1; D is ambiguous. The CDR3 is made up of 12 amino acids. V was shortened by 5 bases and J by 12 bases, with 14 bases between the two germline ends. The germline V gene encodes CDR1 SEHNR and CDR2 FQNEAQ (reference sequence). CDR3 DNA sequence: TGTGCCAGCAGCCTAGAGCTTTTACCGCAGTTCTTC. Residues: CASSLELLPQFF.

This chain uses TRBV29-1 with TRBJ1-5; TRBD1 aligns across 7 bases. The CDR3 contains 13 residues. The germline V gene has CDR1 SQVTM and CDR2 ANQGSEA. The V and J ends lost 5 bases and 7 bases, in that order; junction bases with no gene match: 8. CDR3 DNA sequence: TGCAGCGTTACAGGGGAAGGAGGACAGCCCCAGCATTTT. Its translation: CSVTGEGGQPQHF.

This sequence joins TRBV6-4 and TRBJ1-1, with D uncertain. The CDR3 has 13 amino acids. Trimming cost V 3 bases and J 7 bases, with 12 bases left between them. The germline V gene encodes CDR1 MRHNA and CDR2 SNTAGT. The CDR3 here is CASSERPGSEAFF. The CDR3 DNA is TGTGCCAGCAGTGAAAGGCCGGGAAGTGAAGCTTTCTTT.

The rearrangement links TRBV9 to TRBJ2-2; TRBD2 agrees at 7 bases. Per the germline V gene, CDR1 is SGDLS and CDR2 is YYNGEE. V dropped 4 bases and J dropped 0; count of bases not matched to a gene: 15. There are 19 residues in the CDR3. The chain's CDR3 is CASSSNRGSGVTNTGELFF. The CDR3, as DNA: TGTGCCAGCAGCTCCAACCGCGGGAGCGGGGTCACGAACACCGGGGAGCTGTTTTTT.

The chain uses TRBV5-6 and TRBJ2-6, with 7 bases identical to TRBD1. Germline CDR1 is SGHDT and CDR2 is YYEEEE. This CDR3 is 17 amino acids long. J lost 0 bases, V lost 6 bases, and 9 bases had no gene match. The CDR3 DNA is TGTGCCAGCACCGTGGGGGACAGCCACTCTGGGGCCAACGTCCTGACTTTC. This translates into CASTVGDSHSGANVLTF.

The J gene is TRBJ1-2, the V gene TRBV2; 8 bases agree with TRBD1. Trimming cost V 6 bases and J 6 bases; bases outside gene matches: 12. The germline V gene has CDR1 SNHLY and CDR2 FYNNEI. CDR3 length: 15 amino acids. The CDR3: CASSATGTGSDGYTF. DNA of the CDR3: TGTGCCAGCAGCGCCACCGGGACAGGATCCGATGGCTACACCTTC.

The CDR3, as DNA: TGTGCCAGCAGCGTAGTCGATGATGGGCAGCAGTTCTTC. The encoded protein is CASSVVDDGQQFF. This rearrangement joins TRBV9 to TRBJ2-1; D gene uncertain. V was trimmed by 0 bases and J by 11 bases, leaving 12 bases between them. The CDR3 runs to 13 residues. The germline CDR1 and CDR2 sequences are SGDLS and YYNGEE.

The rearrangement uses TRBV18 and TRBJ2-7; D gene ambiguous. The length of the CDR3 is 11 residues. The germline gives CDR1 KGHSH, CDR2 LQKENI. The V and J ends lost 6 bases and 3 bases respectively, with 6 bases between them. The CDR3 loop is CASSSNYEQYF. For the CDR3, the DNA is TGTGCCAGCTCGTCTAACTACGAGCAGTACTTC. The full variable domain, rest sourced from reference TRBV18 and TRBJ2-7, is NAGVMQNPRHLVRRRGQEARLRCSPMKGHSHVYWYRQLPEEGLKFMVYLQKENIIDESGMPKERFSAEFPKEGPSILRIQQVVRGDSAAYFCASSSNYEQYFGPGTRLTVT.

The rearrangement links TRBV6-5 to TRBJ1-5; possible D gene TRBD1, 5 bases. Germline V gives CDR1 MNHEY, CDR2 SVGAGI. V dropped 7 bases and J dropped 7 bases, with 20 bases sitting between them. The CDR3 sequence is 15 residues long. CDR3 bases: TGTGCCAGCACCCGGACACCAGATAAGGCCCAGCCCCAGCATTTT. It codes for CASTRTPDKAQPQHF.

The chain links TRBV9 to TRBJ2-7; 12 bases line up with TRBD2. Germline CDR1 SGDLS, CDR2 YYNGEE. This CDR3 is 15 amino acids long. Unmatched junction bases numbered 8, after V lost 6 bases and J lost 4 bases. DNA of the CDR3: TGTGCCAGCACCACTAGCGGGGGGAAGAGGTACGAGCAGTACTTC. The encoded protein is CASTTSGGKRYEQYF.

This chain connects TRBV5-1 to TRBJ2-1, with 11 bases fitting TRBD2. Germline CDR1 is SGHRS and CDR2 is YFSETQ. The CDR3 extends over 15 amino acids. V lost 6 bases, J lost 10 bases, and 12 bases stayed unmatched. Here the CDR3 DNA reads TGCGCCAGCACTCCGGGACTAGCGGAACAATTGGAGCAGTTCTTC. Protein product: CASTPGLAEQLEQFF.

V gene TRBV7-5 combines with J gene TRBJ2-7; TRBD1, as called in the table, went unchecked against the DNA. TRBV7-5 constitutes a pseudogene. CDR3 length: 15 residues. The CDR3 bases are TGTGTCAGAAGCTTAGGGCAGTTAATATCCTACGAGCAGTACTTC. Protein: CVRSLGQLISYEQYF.

The gene calls are TRBV10-1 and TRBJ1-6; 7 bases match TRBD1. CDR3 size: 15 residues. With V trimmed by 4 bases and J by 10 bases, 10 bases remained unmatched. The germline V gene encodes CDR1 WNHNN and CDR2 SYGVQD (reference sequence). Written as DNA, the CDR3 is TGCGCCAGCAGTGCACTTATCTCGGGACAGTCACCCCTCCACTTT. Amino acid sequence: CASSALISGQSPLHF.